What follows describes a single T cell receptor (beta chain). The data originate from a study of OX40 agonist ivuxolimab in advanced cancers. V lost 3 bases and J 2 bases, leaving 9 bases between the germline ends. The CDR3 spans 15 residues. Germline CDR1 is SGHRS and CDR2 is YFSETQ. Generated by immunoSEQ multiplex PCR, the TCRdb table keeps only in-frame clones and is missing some. The sample lists roughly 90,000 clones, roughly nine tenths occurring once. This material consisted of CD4+ or CD8+ T cells sorted from blood, taken in a trial of the OX40 agonist ivuxolimab. This receptor was identified in an adult with an advanced solid tumor such as melanoma, head and neck, liver or kidney cancer. The rearrangement joins TRBV5-1 to TRBJ2-6; the D is unclear. In nucleotides, the CDR3 is TGCGCCAGCAGCTCCTCTTCGGCTGGGGCCAACGTCCTGACTTTC. Translated, it gives CASSSSSAGANVLTF.